The clone carrying this T cell receptor (beta chain) was counted a few times. Its specificity is not known. This record belongs to a study of T-cell reconstitution after alpha-beta-depleted transplantation in children. Library preparation (for TCRbeta) was performed with unique molecular identifiers. One entry per CDR3 protein, called by TCRdb with MiXCR from the PCR reads. The sample consists of over 400,000 distinct CDR3 sequences, approximately 42% of them appearing once. Looked up from germline, CDR1 is LGHNA and CDR2 is YNFKEQ. The CDR3 loop spans 17 amino acids. Trimming took off 1 base at V and 6 bases at J, with 18 bases between the two ends. General study results and limits: Several patients had high TCRbeta diversity at day 60; it came from surviving recipient T cells and thymic progenitors. A year had passed since transplant, and T-cell counts and diversity by then came mostly from newly produced T cells. By about two months after transplant, alpha-beta T cells reportedly arose from several hundred graft clones that had expanded.

Sequenced here: PBMCs, sampled before TCRalphabeta/CD19-depleted stem cell transplant. This chain joins TRBV4-2 and TRBJ2-2; D may be TRBD2 (7 bases). The sequence was obtained from a girl aged 2 to 9 with aplastic anemia, due to receive a stem cell transplant. CDR3 protein: CASSQGGLAVSSGELFF. In DNA, the CDR3 is TGTGCCAGCAGCCAAGGGGGGCTAGCGGTTTCATCCGGGGAGCTGTTTTTT.